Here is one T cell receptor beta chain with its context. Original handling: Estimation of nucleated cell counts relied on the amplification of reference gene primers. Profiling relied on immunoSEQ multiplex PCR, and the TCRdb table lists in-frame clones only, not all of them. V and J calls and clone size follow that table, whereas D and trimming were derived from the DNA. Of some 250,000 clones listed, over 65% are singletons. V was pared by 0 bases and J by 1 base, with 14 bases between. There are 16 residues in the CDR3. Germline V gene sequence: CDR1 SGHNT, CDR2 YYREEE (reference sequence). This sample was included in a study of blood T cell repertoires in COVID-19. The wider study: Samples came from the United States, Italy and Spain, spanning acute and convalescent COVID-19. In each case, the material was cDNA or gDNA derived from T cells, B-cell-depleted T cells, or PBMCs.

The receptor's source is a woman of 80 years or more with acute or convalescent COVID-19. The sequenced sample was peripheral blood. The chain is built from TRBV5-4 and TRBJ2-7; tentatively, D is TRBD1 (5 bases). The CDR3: CASSLAQGVRSYEQYF. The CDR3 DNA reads TGTGCCAGCAGCTTGGCTCAGGGTGTTAGGTCCTACGAGCAGTACTTC.